These T cell receptor beta chains were read from a single sample in a study of T-cell memory formation after mild COVID-19. TCRdb passed the 5' RACE reads through MiXCR, listing each CDR3 protein once. The sample comprises about 340,000 distinct CDR3 sequences, under 25% of which are singletons, and approximately 12% rests with the top ten. Sequenced input: PBMCs or a T cell subset sorted from them (not recorded which). The receptor set was obtained from an adult woman who had mild COVID-19 (a few samples of this study predate the infection). Cell type and time point are not known. Each CDR3 is given with its conserved first and last residue. The D gene is left open where the match is weak. Clone size is shown for a subset of rows, as once, few, many or a class of expanded clone.

v_call	clone_size	d_call	cdr3_length	j_call	cdr3_nt	cdr3_aa
TRBV4-1	few	TRBD1	15	TRBJ2-5	TGCGCCAGCAGCCTTGGGACAGGGCGTCAAGAGACCCAGTACTTC	CASSLGTGRQETQYF
TRBV7-9	.	TRBD1	16	TRBJ2-7	TGTGCCAGCAGCGAAGAAGGGACAGGAGCCCTCTACGAGCAGTACTTC	CASSEEGTGALYEQYF
TRBV27	few	.	14	TRBJ1-1	TGTGCCAGCAGGACGGGGAGGGTGAACACTGAAGCTTTCTTT	CASRTGRVNTEAFF
TRBV2	.	TRBD1	16	TRBJ1-1	TGTGCCAGCAGTGAAACCTGGACAGGGTTGAACACTGAATCTTTCTTT	CASSETWTGLNTESFF
TRBV29-1	.	.	13	TRBJ2-7	TGCAGCGTTGAAGTAGGCTTTACCTACGAGCAGTACTTC	CSVEVGFTYEQYF
TRBV7-9	few	.	15	TRBJ1-4	TGTGCCAGCAGCCTCTCGGGACACACTAATGAAAAACTGTTTTTT	CASSLSGHTNEKLFF
TRBV29-1	.	.	14	TRBJ2-3	TGCAGCGTGTGCGCGGGACTCCGCACAGATACGCAGTATTTT	CSVCAGLRTDTQYF
TRBV27	few	.	14	TRBJ2-2	TGTGCCAGCAGCGGACTGATAAACACCGGGGAGCTGTTTTTT	CASSGLINTGELFF
TRBV7-3	few	.	15	TRBJ2-3	TGTGCCAGCAGCTTTAAGATTACAGGCTTCTATACGCAGTATTTT	CASSFKITGFYTQYF
TRBV6-6	.	.	16	TRBJ1-2	TGTGCCAGCAGTTACTCACGGGGCGCGGCTAACTATGGCTACACCTTC	CASSYSRGAANYGYTF
TRBV19	.	.	14	TRBJ2-7	TGTGCCAGTAGTATGGGCAGCACAACCTACGAGCAGTACTTC	CASSMGSTTYEQYF
TRBV12-3/TRBV12-4	few	.	10	TRBJ2-3	TGTGCCAGCAAGGGTGGTACGCAGTATTTT	CASKGGTQYF
TRBV7-2	.	.	12	TRBJ1-2	TGTGCCACCACTCTGCAACCTTATGGCTACACCTTC	CATTLQPYGYTF
TRBV23-1	few	TRBD2	12	TRBJ2-1	TGCGCCAGAGGCCCGGGAGGGAGTGAGCAGTTCTTC	CARGPGGSEQFF
TRBV27	.	.	14	TRBJ1-2	TGTGCCAGCAGTTTAAAGGGAATAGGTTATGGCTACACCTTC	CASSLKGIGYGYTF
TRBV7-9	few	.	12	TRBJ2-7	TGTGCCAGCAGCTTAGCGTCAGAGGAGCAGTACTTC	CASSLASEEQYF
TRBV24-1	.	.	15	TRBJ1-2	TGTGCCACCAGTGACCCGCAGGGAGGGTTCTATGGCTACACCTTC	CATSDPQGGFYGYTF
TRBV4-1	.	.	13	TRBJ1-2	TGCGCCAGCAGGGCGATCGGACAGCGTGGCTACACCTTC	CASRAIGQRGYTF
TRBV5-1	few	.	14	TRBJ2-2	TGCGCCAGCACCCGGGACCAGAACACCGGGGAGCTGTTTTTT	CASTRDQNTGELFF
TRBV5-1	.	.	15	TRBJ2-7	TGCGCCAGCAGCTTCTCACAGGGAACGTTCTACGAGCAGTACTTC	CASSFSQGTFYEQYF
TRBV6-1	.	.	16	TRBJ2-7	TGTGCCAGCAGTGACCGGAGACTCCGAAGCTCCTACGAGCAGTACTTC	CASSDRRLRSSYEQYF
TRBV7-9	.	.	13	TRBJ1-2	TGTGCCAGCAGCTTATCGTCCCCGGATGGCTACACCTTC	CASSLSSPDGYTF
TRBV7-3	few	.	15	TRBJ2-2	TGTGCCAGCAGCCCTGTTGACATGGGGACCGGGGAGCTGTTTTTT	CASSPVDMGTGELFF
TRBV12-3/TRBV12-4	many	.	14	TRBJ2-1	TGTGCCAGCAGTCTCCTCCTCAGGCACAATGAGCAGTTCTTC	CASSLLLRHNEQFF
TRBV7-9	.	.	14	TRBJ2-7	TGTGCCAGCAGCGACGGGGAGAGCTCCTACGAGCAGTACTTC	CASSDGESSYEQYF
TRBV12-3/TRBV12-4	few	.	12	TRBJ1-1	TGTGCCAGCACGACAAGTCCCACTGAAGCTTTCTTT	CASTTSPTEAFF
TRBV20-1	few	TRBD2	14	TRBJ2-2	TGCAGTGCTAGACTCGGCGGGGGAGGCGGGGAGCTGTTTTTT	CSARLGGGGGELFF
TRBV5-1	few	.	13	TRBJ2-1	TGCGCCAGCAGCTCGGACAATTACAATGAGCAGTTCTTC	CASSSDNYNEQFF
TRBV7-9	.	.	13	TRBJ2-7	TGTGCCAGCAGCTTAGGGGGGCCAAGCGAGCAGTACTTC	CASSLGGPSEQYF
TRBV28	.	TRBD2	16	TRBJ2-2	TGTGCCAGCATAAGGGGGACTAGTCCGAACACCGGGGAGCTGTTTTTT	CASIRGTSPNTGELFF
TRBV13	few	TRBD1	15	TRBJ2-3	TGTGCCAGCAGCCCACCCCAGGGGGCTGTAGATACGCAGTATTTT	CASSPPQGAVDTQYF
TRBV4-3	.	.	14	TRBJ2-7	TGCGCCAGCAGCCAAGATGGGAATCTCTACGAGCAGTACTTC	CASSQDGNLYEQYF
TRBV5-1	.	.	15	TRBJ2-5	TGCGCCAGCAGCTTGGGGCTCACAGATCAAGAGACCCAGTACTTC	CASSLGLTDQETQYF
TRBV4-1	few	.	14	TRBJ1-1	TGCGCCAGCAGCCTGAACCCGGGGACGTACGAAGCTTTCTTT	CASSLNPGTYEAFF
TRBV3-1	.	TRBD2	16	TRBJ2-5	TGTGCCAGCAGCCAAGTAAGGAGCGGGGTAAAAGAGACCCAGTACTTC	CASSQVRSGVKETQYF
TRBV19	.	TRBD2	13	TRBJ2-5	TGTGCCAGTAGTAATAGCGGGAGAGAGACCCAGTACTTC	CASSNSGRETQYF
TRBV15	.	.	11	TRBJ2-7	TGTGCCACCAGCGGTGGTGACGGGCAGTACTTC	CATSGGDGQYF
TRBV12-3/TRBV12-4	.	TRBD2	15	TRBJ2-7	TGTGCCAGCAGCCTGAATAGCGGGGGGGTCCCTAAGCAGTACTTC	CASSLNSGGVPKQYF
TRBV12-3/TRBV12-4	few	.	14	TRBJ2-7	TGTGCCAGCAGTAGGGGGGACCTCTCCTACGAGCAGTACTTC	CASSRGDLSYEQYF
TRBV20-1	few	.	13	TRBJ2-7	TGCAGTGGACAAGCATACTCGGTCTACGAGCAGTACTTC	CSGQAYSVYEQYF
TRBV11-2	once	TRBD1	18	TRBJ2-5	TGTGCCAGCAGCTTAGATTGGTGGGGGCAGGGGGAGCAAGAGACCCAGTACTTC	CASSLDWWGQGEQETQYF
TRBV7-2	few	.	14	TRBJ2-1	TGTGCCAGCAGCTTGAGGCCCACCAACAATGAGCAGTTCTTC	CASSLRPTNNEQFF
TRBV5-5	.	.	15	TRBJ2-1	TGTGCCAGCACCCTCGACAGCCATACCTACAATGAGCAGTTCTTC	CASTLDSHTYNEQFF
TRBV4-1	.	.	15	TRBJ2-3	TGCGCCAGCAGCCAAGATGAGACTAGGGTTGGTACGCAGTATTTT	CASSQDETRVGTQYF
TRBV4-1	few	.	14	TRBJ2-3	TGCGCCAGCAGCCAGGCTTCTAGCACAGATACGCAGTATTTT	CASSQASSTDTQYF
TRBV18	few	.	15	TRBJ1-1	TGTGCCAGCTCACCGAACGGGGGAGAAAACACTGAAGCTTTCTTT	CASSPNGGENTEAFF
TRBV9	many	TRBD2	12	TRBJ2-1	TGTGCCAGCAGCTCACACCGGGGGGGTCAGTTCTTC	CASSSHRGGQFF
TRBV20-1	.	.	15	TRBJ1-1	TGCAGTGCTTCCCAAGGGGGTGTCATGAACACTGAAGCTTTCTTT	CSASQGGVMNTEAFF
TRBV30	.	.	13	TRBJ2-7	TGTGCCTGGAGTGATGCAGTATCCTACGAGCAGTACTTC	CAWSDAVSYEQYF
TRBV6-2/TRBV6-3	few	TRBD2	13	TRBJ2-7	TGTGCCAGCAGTGGACTAGAGCTGCTCGAGCAGTACTTC	CASSGLELLEQYF
TRBV9	few	TRBD2	15	TRBJ2-5	TGTGCCAGCAGCGTAGGGGGAGGGGCGCCGGAGACCCAGTACTTC	CASSVGGGAPETQYF
TRBV5-1	few	.	14	TRBJ2-7	TGCGCCAGCAGCAAAAGACAGGGAGGGGACGAGCAGTACTTC	CASSKRQGGDEQYF
TRBV20-1	.	TRBD1	14	TRBJ1-5	TGCAGTGCTAGTCGACAGGGGGTCAATCAGCCCCAGCATTTT	CSASRQGVNQPQHF
TRBV28	.	.	15	TRBJ1-1	TGTGCCAGCGAACCCGCCGGGACACCGATTACTGAAGCTTTCTTT	CASEPAGTPITEAFF
TRBV5-4	few	.	14	TRBJ2-1	TGTGCCAGCAGGCAATTTGGCTCCTACAATGAGCAGTTCTTC	CASRQFGSYNEQFF